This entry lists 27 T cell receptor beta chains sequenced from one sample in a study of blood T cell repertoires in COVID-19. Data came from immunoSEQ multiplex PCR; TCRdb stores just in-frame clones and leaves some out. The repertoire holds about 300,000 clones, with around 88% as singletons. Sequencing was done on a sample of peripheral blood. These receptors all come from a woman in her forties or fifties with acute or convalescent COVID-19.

In DNA, the CDR3 is TGCAGCGCTAGGGGCACCGTGAACACTGAAGCTTTCTTT. Amino acid sequence: CSARGTVNTEAFF. This rearrangement joins TRBV29-1 to TRBJ1-1, with D tentatively TRBD1 (5 bases). V was pared by 7 bases and J by 0 bases, with 12 bases between. The length of the CDR3 is 13 residues. Per germline, CDR1 SQVTM and CDR2 ANQGSEA.

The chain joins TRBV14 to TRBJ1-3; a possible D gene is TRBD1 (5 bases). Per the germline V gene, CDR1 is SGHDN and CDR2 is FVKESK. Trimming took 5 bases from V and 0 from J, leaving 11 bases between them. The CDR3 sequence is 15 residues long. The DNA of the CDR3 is TGTGCCAGCAGCTGGGGGAGGACCTCTGGAAACACCATATATTTT. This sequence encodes CASSWGRTSGNTIYF. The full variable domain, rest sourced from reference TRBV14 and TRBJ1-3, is EAGVTQFPSHSVIEKGQTVTLRCDPISGHDNLYWYRRVMGKEIKFLLHFVKESKQDESGMPNNRFLAERTGGTYSTLKVQPAELEDSGVYFCASSWGRTSGNTIYFGEGSWLTVV.

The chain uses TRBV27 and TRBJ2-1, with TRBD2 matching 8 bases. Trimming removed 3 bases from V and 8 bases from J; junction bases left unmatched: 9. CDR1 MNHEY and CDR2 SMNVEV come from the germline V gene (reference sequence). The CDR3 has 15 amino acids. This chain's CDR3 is CASSLPAGEFDEQFF. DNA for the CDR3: TGTGCCAGCAGTTTGCCAGCGGGAGAATTCGATGAGCAGTTCTTC.

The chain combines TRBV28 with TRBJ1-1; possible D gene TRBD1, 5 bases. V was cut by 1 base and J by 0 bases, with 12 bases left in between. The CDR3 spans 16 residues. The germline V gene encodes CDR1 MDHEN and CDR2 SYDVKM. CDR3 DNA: TGTGCCAGCAGTTTATTCCCGGCGGGGGTGAACACTGAAGCTTTCTTT. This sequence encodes CASSLFPAGVNTEAFF. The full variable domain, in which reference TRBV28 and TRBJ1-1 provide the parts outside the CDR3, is DVKVTQSSRYLVKRTGEKVFLECVQDMDHENMFWYRQDPGLGLRLIYFSYDVKMKEKGDIPEGYSVSREKKERFSLILESASTNQTSMYLCASSLFPAGVNTEAFFGQGTRLTVV.

The DNA of the CDR3 is TGTGCCAGCAGTCCGGGACAGGGCTATGGCTACACCTTC. It codes for CASSPGQGYGYTF. The rearrangement links TRBV28 to TRBJ1-2; 9 bases map to TRBD1. The germline CDR1 and CDR2 sequences are MDHEN and SYDVKM. The V and J ends lost 5 bases and 4 bases, in that order; junction bases with no gene match: 2. This CDR3 spans 13 amino acids.

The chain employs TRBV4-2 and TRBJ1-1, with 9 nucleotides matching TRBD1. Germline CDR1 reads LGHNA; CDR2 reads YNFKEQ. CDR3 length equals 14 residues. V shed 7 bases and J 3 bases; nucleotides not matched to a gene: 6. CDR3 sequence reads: CASKETGGDTEAFF. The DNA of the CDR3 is TGTGCCAGCAAGGAGACAGGGGGGGACACTGAAGCTTTCTTT.

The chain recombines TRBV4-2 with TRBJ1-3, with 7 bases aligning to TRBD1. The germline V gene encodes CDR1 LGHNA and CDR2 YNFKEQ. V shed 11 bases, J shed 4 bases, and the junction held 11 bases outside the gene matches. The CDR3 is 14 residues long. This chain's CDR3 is CASRSDREGNTIYF. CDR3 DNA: TGTGCCTCCAGGAGTGACAGGGAAGGAAACACCATATATTTT.

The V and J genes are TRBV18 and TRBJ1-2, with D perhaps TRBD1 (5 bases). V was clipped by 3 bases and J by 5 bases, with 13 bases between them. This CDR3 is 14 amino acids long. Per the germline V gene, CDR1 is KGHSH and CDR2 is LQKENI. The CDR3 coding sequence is TGTGCCAGCTCACCCTCGCAGGGCCCTTATGGCTACACCTTC. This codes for CASSPSQGPYGYTF.

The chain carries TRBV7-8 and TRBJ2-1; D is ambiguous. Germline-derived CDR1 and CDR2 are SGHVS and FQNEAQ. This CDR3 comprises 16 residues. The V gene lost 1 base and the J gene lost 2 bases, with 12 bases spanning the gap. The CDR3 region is CASSLGVSPTYNEQFF. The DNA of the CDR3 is TGTGCCAGCAGCTTAGGGGTTAGCCCGACCTACAATGAGCAGTTCTTC.

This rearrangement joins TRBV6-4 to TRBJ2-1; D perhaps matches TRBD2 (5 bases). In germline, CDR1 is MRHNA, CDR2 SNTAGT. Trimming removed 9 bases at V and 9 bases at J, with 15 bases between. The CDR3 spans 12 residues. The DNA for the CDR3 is TGTGCCAGTACTTCCGGCCGGGGTGAGCAGTTCTTC. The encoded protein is CASTSGRGEQFF.

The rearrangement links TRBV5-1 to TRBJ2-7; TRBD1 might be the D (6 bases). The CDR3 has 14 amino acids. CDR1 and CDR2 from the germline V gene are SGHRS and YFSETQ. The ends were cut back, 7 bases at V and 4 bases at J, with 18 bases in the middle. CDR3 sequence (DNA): TGCGCCAGCGCCTTGGGCAGGGGAGCGTACGAGCAGTACTTC. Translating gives CASALGRGAYEQYF.

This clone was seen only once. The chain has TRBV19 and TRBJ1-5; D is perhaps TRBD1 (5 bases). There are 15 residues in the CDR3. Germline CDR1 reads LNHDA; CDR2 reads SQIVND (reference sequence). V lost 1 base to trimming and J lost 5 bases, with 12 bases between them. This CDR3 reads CASSIANLGDQPQHF. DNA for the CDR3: TGTGCCAGTAGTATAGCGAACCTAGGGGATCAGCCCCAGCATTTT.

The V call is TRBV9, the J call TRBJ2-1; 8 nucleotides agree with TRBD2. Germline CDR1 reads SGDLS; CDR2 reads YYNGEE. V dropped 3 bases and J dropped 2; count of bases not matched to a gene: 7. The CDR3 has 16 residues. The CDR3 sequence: CASSGGGGRTYNEQFF. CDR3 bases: TGTGCCAGCAGCGGCGGGGGCGGGAGGACCTACAATGAGCAGTTCTTC.

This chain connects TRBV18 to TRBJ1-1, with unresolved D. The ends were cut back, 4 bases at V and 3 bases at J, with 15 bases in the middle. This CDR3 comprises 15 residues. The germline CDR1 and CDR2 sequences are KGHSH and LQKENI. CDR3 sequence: CASSLNAGVDTEAFF. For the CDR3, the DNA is TGTGCCAGCTCACTCAACGCCGGGGTGGACACTGAAGCTTTCTTT.

CDR3 sequence: CASSFPSGSIGNTIYF. The CDR3 nucleotides are TGTGCCAGCAGCTTCCCCTCAGGGTCCATCGGAAACACCATATATTTT. This chain links TRBV7-9 with TRBJ1-3; TRBD1 might be the D (5 bases). The CDR3 totals 16 residues. The V end was cut by 3 bases, the J end by 4 bases, with 16 bases between. Germline V CDR1 and CDR2: SEHNR, FQNEAQ (reference sequence).

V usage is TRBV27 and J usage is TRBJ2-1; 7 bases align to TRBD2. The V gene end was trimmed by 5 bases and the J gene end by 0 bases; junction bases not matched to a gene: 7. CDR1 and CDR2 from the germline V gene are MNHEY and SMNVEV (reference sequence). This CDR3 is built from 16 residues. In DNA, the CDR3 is TGTGCCAGCAGTCCCCTAGGACTAGTCTCCTACAATGAGCAGTTCTTC. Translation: CASSPLGLVSYNEQFF.

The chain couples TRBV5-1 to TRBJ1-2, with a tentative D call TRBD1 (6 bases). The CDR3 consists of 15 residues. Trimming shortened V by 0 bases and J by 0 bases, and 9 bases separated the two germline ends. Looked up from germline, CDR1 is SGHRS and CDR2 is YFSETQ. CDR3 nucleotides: TGCGCCAGCAGCTTGGGGACAGAAACTAACTATGGCTACACCTTC. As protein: CASSLGTETNYGYTF.

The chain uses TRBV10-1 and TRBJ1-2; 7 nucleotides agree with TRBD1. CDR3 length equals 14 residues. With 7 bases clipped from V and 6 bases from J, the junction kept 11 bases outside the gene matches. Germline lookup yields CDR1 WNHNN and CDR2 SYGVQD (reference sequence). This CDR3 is CASNPDRAHDGYTF. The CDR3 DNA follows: TGCGCCAGCAACCCTGACAGGGCCCATGATGGCTACACCTTC.

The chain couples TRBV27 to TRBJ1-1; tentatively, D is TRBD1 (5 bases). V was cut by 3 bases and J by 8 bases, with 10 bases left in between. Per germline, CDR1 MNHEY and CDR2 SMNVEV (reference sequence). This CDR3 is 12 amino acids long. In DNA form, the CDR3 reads TGTGCCAGCAGTTTCGCCGGGGGGGAAGCTTTCTTT. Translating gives CASSFAGGEAFF.

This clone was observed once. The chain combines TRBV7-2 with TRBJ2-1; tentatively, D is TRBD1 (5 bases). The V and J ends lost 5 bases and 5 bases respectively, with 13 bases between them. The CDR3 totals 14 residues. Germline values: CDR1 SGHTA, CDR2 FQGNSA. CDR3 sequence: CASSPRGPDNEQFF. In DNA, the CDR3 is TGTGCCAGCAGCCCTAGGGGCCCAGACAATGAGCAGTTCTTC. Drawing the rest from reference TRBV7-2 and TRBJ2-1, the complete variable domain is GAGVSQSPSNKVTEKGKDVELRCDPISGHTALYWYRQSLGQGLEFLIYFQGNSAPDKSGLPSDRFSAERTGGSVSTLTIQRTQQEDSAVYLCASSPRGPDNEQFFGPGTRLTVL.

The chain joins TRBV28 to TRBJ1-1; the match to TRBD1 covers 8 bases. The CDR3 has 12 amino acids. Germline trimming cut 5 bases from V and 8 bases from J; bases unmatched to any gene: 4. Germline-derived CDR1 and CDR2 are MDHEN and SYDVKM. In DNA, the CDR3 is TGTGCCAGCAGTATAAGACAGGGGGAAGCTTTCTTT. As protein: CASSIRQGEAFF. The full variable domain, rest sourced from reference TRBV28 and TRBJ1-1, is DVKVTQSSRYLVKRTGEKVFLECVQDMDHENMFWYRQDPGLGLRLIYFSYDVKMKEKGDIPEGYSVSREKKERFSLILESASTNQTSMYLCASSIRQGEAFFGQGTRLTVV.

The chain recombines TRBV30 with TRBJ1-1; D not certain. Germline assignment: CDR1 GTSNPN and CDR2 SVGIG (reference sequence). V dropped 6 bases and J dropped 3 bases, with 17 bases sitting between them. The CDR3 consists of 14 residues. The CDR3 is CACCSTAADTEAFF. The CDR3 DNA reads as TGTGCCTGTTGTTCCACCGCAGCGGACACTGAAGCTTTCTTT. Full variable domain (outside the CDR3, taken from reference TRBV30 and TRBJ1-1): SQTIHQWPATLVQPVGSPLSLECTVEGTSNPNLYWYRQAAGRGLQLLFYSVGIGQISSEVPQNLSASRPQDRQFILSSKKLLLSDSGFYLCACCSTAADTEAFFGQGTRLTVV.

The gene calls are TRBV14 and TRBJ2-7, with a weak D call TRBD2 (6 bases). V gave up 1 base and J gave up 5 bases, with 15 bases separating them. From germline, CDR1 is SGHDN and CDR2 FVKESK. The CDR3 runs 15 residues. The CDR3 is CASSQAEGRKDEQYF. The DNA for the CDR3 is TGTGCCAGCAGCCAAGCGGAGGGGAGGAAGGACGAGCAGTACTTC.

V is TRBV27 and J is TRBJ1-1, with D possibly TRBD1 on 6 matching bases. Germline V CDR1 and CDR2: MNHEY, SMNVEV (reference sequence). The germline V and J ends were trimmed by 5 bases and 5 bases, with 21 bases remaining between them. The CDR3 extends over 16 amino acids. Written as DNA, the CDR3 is TGTGCCAGCAGTCCCCGGACAGAATCGGTAGTAACTGAAGCTTTCTTT. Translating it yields CASSPRTESVVTEAFF.

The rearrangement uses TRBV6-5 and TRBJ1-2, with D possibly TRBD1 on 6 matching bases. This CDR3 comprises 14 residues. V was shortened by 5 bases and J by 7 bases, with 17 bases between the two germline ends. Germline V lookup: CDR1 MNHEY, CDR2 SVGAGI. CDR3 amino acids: CASSRTAPLGGYTF. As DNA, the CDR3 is TGTGCCAGCAGTCGGACAGCCCCATTAGGTGGCTACACCTTC.

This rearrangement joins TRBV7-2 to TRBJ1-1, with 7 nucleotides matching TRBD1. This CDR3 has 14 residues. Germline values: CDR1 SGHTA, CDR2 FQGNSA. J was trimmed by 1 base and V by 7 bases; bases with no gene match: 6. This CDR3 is CASTPQGTNTEAFF. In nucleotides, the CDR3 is TGTGCCAGCACACCACAGGGGACGAACACTGAAGCTTTCTTT.

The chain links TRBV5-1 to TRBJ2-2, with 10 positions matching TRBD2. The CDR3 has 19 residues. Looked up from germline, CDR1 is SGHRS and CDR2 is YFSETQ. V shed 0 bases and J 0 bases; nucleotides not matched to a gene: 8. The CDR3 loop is CASSLVPSGSPTNTGELFF. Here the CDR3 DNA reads TGCGCCAGCAGCTTGGTTCCTAGCGGGAGTCCGACGAACACCGGGGAGCTGTTTTTT.